This T cell receptor beta chain derives from a study of cytomegalovirus exposure and HLA in healthy donors. Whole-study context: Inside one of the first data releases sat about 85 million unique TCRs taken from HLA-typed donors. Study-wide results and caveats: The authors later linked a missense DCLRE1C variant to TCR beta V- and J-gene trimming.

A few counts support this clone. What it binds is unknown. Between the trimmed V and J ends, which lost 1 base and 1 base, there was a span of 8 bases. The CDR3 extends over 15 amino acids. Germline CDR1 reads SGHTA; CDR2 reads FQGNSA. The PCR employed 60 Vbeta primers together with 13 Jbeta primers. Generated by immunoSEQ multiplex PCR, the TCRdb table keeps only in-frame clones and is missing some. The sample includes around 190,000 clones, over 60% of them seen just once. Sequencing input: PBMCs. V usage is TRBV7-2 and J usage is TRBJ1-5; possible D gene TRBD1, 6 bases. This receptor was identified in a woman aged 35 to 49 in good health and CMV-seronegative. This chain's CDR3 is CASSLGGLSNQPQHF. The CDR3 DNA reads TGTGCCAGCAGCTTAGGGGGGCTCAGCAATCAGCCCCAGCATTTT.